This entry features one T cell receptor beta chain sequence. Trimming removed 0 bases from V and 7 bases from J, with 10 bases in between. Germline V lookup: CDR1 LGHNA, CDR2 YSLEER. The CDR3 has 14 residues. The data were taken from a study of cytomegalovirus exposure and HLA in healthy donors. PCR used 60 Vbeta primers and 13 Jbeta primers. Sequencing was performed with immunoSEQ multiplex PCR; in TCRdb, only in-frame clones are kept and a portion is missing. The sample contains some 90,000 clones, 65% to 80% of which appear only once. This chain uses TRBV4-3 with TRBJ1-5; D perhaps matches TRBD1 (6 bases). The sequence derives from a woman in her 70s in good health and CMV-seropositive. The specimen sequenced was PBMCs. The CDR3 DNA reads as TGCGCCAGCAGCCAAGAAGACAGGCGGCAGCCCCAGCATTTT. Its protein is CASSQEDRRQPQHF.